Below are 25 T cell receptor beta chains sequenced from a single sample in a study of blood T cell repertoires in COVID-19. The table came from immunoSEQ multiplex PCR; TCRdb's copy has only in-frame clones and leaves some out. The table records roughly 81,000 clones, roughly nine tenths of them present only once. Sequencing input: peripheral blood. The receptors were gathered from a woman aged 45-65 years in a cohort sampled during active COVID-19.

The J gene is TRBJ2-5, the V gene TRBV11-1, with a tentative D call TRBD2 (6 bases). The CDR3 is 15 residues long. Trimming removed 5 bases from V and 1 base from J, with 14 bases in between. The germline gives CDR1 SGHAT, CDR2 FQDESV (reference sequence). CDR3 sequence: CASSRNSGAQETQYF. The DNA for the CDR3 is TGTGCCAGCAGCAGGAATAGCGGAGCCCAAGAGACCCAGTACTTC.

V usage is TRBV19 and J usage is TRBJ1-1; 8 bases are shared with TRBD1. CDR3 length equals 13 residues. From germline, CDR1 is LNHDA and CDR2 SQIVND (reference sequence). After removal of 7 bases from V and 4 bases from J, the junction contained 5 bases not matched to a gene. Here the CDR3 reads CASNTGGSTEAFF. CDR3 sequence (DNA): TGTGCCAGTAACACAGGGGGATCCACTGAAGCTTTCTTT.

Here the CDR3 reads CASSQDRANYGYTF. The CDR3 nucleotides are TGCGCCAGCAGCCAAGACAGGGCGAACTATGGCTACACCTTC. This sequence joins TRBV4-1 and TRBJ1-2, with a possible D match to TRBD1 (5 bases). The germline V and J ends were trimmed by 0 bases and 2 bases, with 7 bases remaining between them. The CDR3 is 14 amino acids. Germline V gives CDR1 MGHRA, CDR2 YSYEKL.

The chain's CDR3 is CASSPAGTEAFF. CDR3 nucleotide sequence: TGTGCCAGTAGTCCCGCGGGAACTGAAGCTTTCTTT. The rearrangement links TRBV19 to TRBJ1-1; D call uncertain. The V end was cut by 5 bases, the J end by 5 bases, with 9 bases between. Per the germline V gene, CDR1 is LNHDA and CDR2 is SQIVND (reference sequence). The CDR3 has 12 amino acids.

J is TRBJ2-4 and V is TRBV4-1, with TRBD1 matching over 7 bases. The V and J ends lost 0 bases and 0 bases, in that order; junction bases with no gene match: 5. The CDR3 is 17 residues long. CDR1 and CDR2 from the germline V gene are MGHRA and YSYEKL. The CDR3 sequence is CASSQERGLEAKNIQYF. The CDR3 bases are TGCGCCAGCAGCCAAGAGAGGGGGCTTGAAGCCAAAAACATTCAGTACTTC.

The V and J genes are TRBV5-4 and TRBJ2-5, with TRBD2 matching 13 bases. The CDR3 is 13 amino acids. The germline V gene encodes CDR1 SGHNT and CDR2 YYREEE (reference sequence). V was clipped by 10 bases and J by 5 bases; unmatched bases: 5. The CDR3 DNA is TGTGCCGGGACTAGCGGGGTGGAGGAGACCCAGTACTTC. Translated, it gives CAGTSGVEETQYF.

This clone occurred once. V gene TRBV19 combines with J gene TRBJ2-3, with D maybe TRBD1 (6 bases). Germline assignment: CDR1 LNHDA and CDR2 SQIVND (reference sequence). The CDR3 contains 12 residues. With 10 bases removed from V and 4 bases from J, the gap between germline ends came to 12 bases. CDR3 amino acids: CATQGRSDTQYF. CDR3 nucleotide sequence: TGTGCCACCCAGGGGCGGTCAGATACGCAGTATTTT. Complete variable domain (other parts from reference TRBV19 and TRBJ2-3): DGGITQSPKYLFRKEGQNVTLSCEQNLNHDAMYWYRQDPGQGLRLIYYSQIVNDFQKGDIAEGYSVSREKKESFPLTVTSAQKNPTAFYLCATQGRSDTQYFGPGTRLTVL.

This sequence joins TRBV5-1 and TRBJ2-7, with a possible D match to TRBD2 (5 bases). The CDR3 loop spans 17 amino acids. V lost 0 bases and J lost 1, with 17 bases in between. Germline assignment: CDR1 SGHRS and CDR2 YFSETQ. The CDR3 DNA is TGCGCCAGCAGCTTGGGGGTCGGTCGGGCGGGTTCCTACGAGCAGTACTTC. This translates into CASSLGVGRAGSYEQYF.

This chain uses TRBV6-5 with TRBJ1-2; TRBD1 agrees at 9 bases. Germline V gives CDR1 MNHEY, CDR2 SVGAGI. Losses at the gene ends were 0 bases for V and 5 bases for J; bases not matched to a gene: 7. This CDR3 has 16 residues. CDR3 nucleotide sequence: TGTGCCAGCAGTTACTCGAGATCAGACAGGGGGTATGGCTACACCTTC. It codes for CASSYSRSDRGYGYTF.

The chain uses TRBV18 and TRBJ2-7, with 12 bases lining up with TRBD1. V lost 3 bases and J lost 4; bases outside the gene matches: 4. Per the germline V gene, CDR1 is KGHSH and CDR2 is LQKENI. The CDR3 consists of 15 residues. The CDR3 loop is CASSPRDRGPYEQYF. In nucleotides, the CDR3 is TGTGCCAGCTCACCCCGGGACAGGGGGCCTTACGAGCAGTACTTC.

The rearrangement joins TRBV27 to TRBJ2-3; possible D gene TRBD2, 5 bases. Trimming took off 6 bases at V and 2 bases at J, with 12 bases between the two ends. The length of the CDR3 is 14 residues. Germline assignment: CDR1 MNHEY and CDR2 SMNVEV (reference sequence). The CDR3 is CASRPGIPTDTQYF. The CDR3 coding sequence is TGTGCCAGCAGACCCGGGATCCCCACAGATACGCAGTATTTT.

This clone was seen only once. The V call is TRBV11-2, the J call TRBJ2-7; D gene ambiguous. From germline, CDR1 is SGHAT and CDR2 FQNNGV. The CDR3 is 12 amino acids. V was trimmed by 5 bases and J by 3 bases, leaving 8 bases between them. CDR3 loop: CASSRTGYEQYF. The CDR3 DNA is TGTGCCAGCAGCCGCACGGGCTACGAGCAGTACTTC.

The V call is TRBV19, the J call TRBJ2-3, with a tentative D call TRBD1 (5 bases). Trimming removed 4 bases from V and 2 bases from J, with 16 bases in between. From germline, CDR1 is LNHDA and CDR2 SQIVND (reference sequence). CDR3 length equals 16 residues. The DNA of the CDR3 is TGTGCCAGTAGTACACGCCTGACAGTTCCCACAGATACGCAGTATTTT. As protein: CASSTRLTVPTDTQYF.

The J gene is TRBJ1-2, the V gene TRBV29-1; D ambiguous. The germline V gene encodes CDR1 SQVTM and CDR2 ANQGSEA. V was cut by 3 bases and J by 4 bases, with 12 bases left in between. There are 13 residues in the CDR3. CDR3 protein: CSVDGEGGYGYTF. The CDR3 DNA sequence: TGCAGCGTTGATGGGGAGGGCGGCTATGGCTACACCTTC.

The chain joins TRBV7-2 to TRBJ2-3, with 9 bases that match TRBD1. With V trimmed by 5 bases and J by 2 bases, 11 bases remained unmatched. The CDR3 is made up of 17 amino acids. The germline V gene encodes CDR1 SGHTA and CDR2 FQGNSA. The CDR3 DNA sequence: TGTGCCAGCAGCCTGCGGACAGGGGCTTACCCCACAGATACGCAGTATTTT. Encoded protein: CASSLRTGAYPTDTQYF.

CDR3 sequence reads: CARSYTGPPYNEQFF. The CDR3 DNA reads as TGTGCCAGAAGTTATACAGGGCCCCCCTACAATGAGCAGTTCTTC. The chain has TRBV7-5 and TRBJ2-1; the table's D call TRBD1 went unverified against the DNA. TRBV7-5 is recorded as a pseudogene. CDR3 length: 15 residues.

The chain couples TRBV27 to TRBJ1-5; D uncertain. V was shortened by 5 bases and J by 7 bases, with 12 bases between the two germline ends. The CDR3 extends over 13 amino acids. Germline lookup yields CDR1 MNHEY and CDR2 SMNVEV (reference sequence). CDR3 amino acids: CASSNMRGQPQHF. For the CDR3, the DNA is TGTGCCAGCAGTAATATGAGAGGACAGCCCCAGCATTTT.

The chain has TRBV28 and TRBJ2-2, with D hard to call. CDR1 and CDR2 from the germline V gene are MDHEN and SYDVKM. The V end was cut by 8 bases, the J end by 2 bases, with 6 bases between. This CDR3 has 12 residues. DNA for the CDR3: TGTGCCAGCGCCCTAAACACCGGGGAGCTGTTTTTT. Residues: CASALNTGELFF.

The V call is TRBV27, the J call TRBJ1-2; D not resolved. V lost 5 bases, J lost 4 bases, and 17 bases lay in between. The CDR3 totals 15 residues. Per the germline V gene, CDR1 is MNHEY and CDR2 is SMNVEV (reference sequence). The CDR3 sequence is CASSPDTSYLYGYTF. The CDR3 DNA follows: TGTGCCAGCAGTCCTGATACTTCCTACCTCTATGGCTACACCTTC.

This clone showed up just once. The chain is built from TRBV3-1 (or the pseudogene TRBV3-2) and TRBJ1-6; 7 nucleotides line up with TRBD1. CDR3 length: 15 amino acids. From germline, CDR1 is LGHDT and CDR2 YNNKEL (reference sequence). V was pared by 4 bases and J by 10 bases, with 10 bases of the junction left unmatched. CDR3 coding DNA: TGTGCCAGCAGCCCCTCCGGGACAGTAAAGTCACCCCTCCACTTT. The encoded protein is CASSPSGTVKSPLHF.

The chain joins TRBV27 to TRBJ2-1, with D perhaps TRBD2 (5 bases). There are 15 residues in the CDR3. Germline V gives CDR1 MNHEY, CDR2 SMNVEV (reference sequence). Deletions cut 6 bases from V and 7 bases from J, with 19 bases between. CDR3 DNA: TGTGCCAGCAGATACAAAGCGGACCCCATAAATGAGCAGTTCTTC. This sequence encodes CASRYKADPINEQFF.

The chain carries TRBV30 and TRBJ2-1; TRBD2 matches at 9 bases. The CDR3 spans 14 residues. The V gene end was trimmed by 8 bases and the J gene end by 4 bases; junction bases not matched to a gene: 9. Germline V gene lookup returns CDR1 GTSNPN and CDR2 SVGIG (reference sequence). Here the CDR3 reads CATKAGGNYNEQFF. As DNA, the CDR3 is TGTGCCACCAAAGCGGGGGGAAATTACAATGAGCAGTTCTTC.

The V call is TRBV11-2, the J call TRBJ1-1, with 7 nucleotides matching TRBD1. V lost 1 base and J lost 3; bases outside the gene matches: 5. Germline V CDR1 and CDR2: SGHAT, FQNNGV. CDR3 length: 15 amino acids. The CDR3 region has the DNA TGTGCCAGCAGCTTAGCCGTACAGGGGCACACTGAAGCTTTCTTT. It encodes CASSLAVQGHTEAFF.

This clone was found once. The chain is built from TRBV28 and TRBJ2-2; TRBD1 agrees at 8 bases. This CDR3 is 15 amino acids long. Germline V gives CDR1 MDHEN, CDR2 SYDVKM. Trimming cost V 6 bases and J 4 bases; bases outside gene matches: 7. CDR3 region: CASRMGGQVTGELFF. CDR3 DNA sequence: TGTGCCAGCAGGATGGGGGGACAGGTCACCGGGGAGCTGTTTTTT.

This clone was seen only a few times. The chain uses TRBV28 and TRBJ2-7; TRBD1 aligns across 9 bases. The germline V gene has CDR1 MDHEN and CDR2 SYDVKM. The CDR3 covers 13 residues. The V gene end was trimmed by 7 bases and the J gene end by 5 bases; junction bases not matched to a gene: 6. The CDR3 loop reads CASTGTGFHEQYF. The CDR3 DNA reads TGTGCCAGCACCGGGACAGGGTTTCACGAGCAGTACTTC.